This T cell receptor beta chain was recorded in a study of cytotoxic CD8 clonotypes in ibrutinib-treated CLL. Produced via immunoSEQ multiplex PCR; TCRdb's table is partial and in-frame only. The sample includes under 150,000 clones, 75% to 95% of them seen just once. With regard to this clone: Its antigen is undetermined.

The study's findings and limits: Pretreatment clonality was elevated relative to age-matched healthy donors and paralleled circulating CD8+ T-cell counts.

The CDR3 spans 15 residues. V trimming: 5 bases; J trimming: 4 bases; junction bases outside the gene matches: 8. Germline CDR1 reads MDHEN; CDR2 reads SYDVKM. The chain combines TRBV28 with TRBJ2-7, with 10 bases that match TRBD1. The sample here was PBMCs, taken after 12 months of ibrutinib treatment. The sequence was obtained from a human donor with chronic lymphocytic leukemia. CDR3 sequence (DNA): TGTGCCAGCAGTGTGGGGGGACAGGGGACATACGAGCAGTACTTC. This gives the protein CASSVGGQGTYEQYF.